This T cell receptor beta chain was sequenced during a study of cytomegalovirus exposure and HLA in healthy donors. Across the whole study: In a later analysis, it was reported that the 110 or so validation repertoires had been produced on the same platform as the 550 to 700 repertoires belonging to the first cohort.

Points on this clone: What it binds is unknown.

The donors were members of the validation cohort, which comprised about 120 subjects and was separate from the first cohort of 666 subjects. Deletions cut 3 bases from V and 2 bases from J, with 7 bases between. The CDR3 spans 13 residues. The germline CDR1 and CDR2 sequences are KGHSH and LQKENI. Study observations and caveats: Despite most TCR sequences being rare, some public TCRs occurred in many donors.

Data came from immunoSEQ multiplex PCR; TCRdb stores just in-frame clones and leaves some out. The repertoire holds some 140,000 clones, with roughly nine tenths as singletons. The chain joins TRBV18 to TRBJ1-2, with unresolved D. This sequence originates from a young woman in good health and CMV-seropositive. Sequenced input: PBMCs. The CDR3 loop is CASSPALNYGYTF. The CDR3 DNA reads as TGTGCCAGCTCACCGGCTCTCAACTATGGCTACACCTTC.